This TCR beta chain was profiled in a study of blood T cell repertoires in COVID-19 (dated by TCRdb to about 2020). Context from the whole study: Samples from collaborators originated in the United States, Italy and Spain and spanned both the acute and convalescent phases of COVID-19. The prospective study material was composed of cDNA or gDNA derived from T cells, B-cell-depleted T cells, or PBMCs. Where available, HLA class I and class II types were obtained from metadata supplied by the sample provider rather than from assay-based typing. Nearly every sample came with metadata listing a de-identified subject ID, COVID-19 status, age in years and sex. The dataset comprised deeply sampled blood TCRbeta repertoires from subjects exposed to, actively infected with, or recovered from COVID-19. Samples were obtained from the ongoing ImmuneRACE study (first 160 participants) and from over 1,000 subjects provided by 6 global collaborators. A freely available public database, intended as a resource for researchers studying the immune response to SARS-CoV-2, is where the repertoires were released.

The germline V and J ends show losses of 3 bases and 6 bases respectively, and no gene match explains 15 bases of the junction. There are 18 amino acids in the CDR3, from cysteine to phenylalanine inclusive. The CDR3 DNA has 54 bases and is translated from base 1. CDR1 KGHSH and CDR2 LQKENI were looked up in the germline V gene. In the prospective study, participants were roughly 18 to 100 years old, resided in about two dozen geographic areas of the United States, and were enrolled through a virtual design. In the prospective study, cohorts were assigned on the basis of participant-reported clinical history obtained from a screening survey and a study questionnaire. Recovered participants in ImmuneRACE Cohort 3 were defined as having two consecutive negative NP/OP PCR tests, clearance from a healthcare professional, or resolution of symptoms. In the prospective study, mobile phlebotomists collected whole blood, serum and a nasopharyngeal or oropharyngeal swab from each participant. Over an approximately 2-month period, participants in the prospective study had the option of providing additional blood draws and questionnaires. Prospective study blood samples were shipped either frozen or at room temperature before DNA extraction.

The immunoSEQ Assay, a bias-controlled multiplex PCR, was used to amplify TCRbeta CDR3 regions from genomic DNA. On the study's bioinformatics: Nucleated cell counts per sample were estimated from amplification of reference gene primers within the assay. Sequence reads were collapsed and filtered to measure the absolute abundance of every unique TCRbeta CDR3 rearrangement. Productive Simpson clonality was computed per sample as the square root of Simpson's diversity index over productive rearrangements. Entries here come from immuneACCESS through TCRdb and include only in-frame sequences with V and J called. Some clones fail to appear in such tables; in the studies checked, an unresolved V gene covers under half of the shortfall, and the cause of the remainder is unknown. That table gives V, J and clone size, and the DNA gave D and trimming. The sample includes some 300,000 clones, with less than 90% observed a single time. The top ten clonotypes cover approximately 0.93% of the sample.

Broader findings and caveats from the paper: The quantity of clinical and demographic metadata differed by source and by participant and was supplied without curation.

Note on this clone: Its antigen is currently not known. The record has no base qualities; no much larger clone is one base away.

Sequencing was carried out using PBMCs or T cells enriched from blood (not recorded which). This sequence was found in a woman between 25 and 40 years old who had recovered from COVID-19. The rearrangement joined TRBV18 to TRBJ1-3; 9 of the junction bases match TRBD1. The CDR3 region has the sequence CASSPLAPGTGQKNTIYF. The nucleotide sequence reads as follows: TGTGCCAGCTCACCTCTTGCACCTGGGACAGGGCAAAAAAACACCATATATTTT. With the rest looked up from the reference TRBV18 and TRBJ1-3 genes rather than sequenced, the full variable domain is NAGVMQNPRHLVRRRGQEARLRCSPMKGHSHVYWYRQLPEEGLKFMVYLQKENIIDESGMPKERFSAEFPKEGPSILRIQQVVRGDSAAYFCASSPLAPGTGQKNTIYFGEGSWLTVV.